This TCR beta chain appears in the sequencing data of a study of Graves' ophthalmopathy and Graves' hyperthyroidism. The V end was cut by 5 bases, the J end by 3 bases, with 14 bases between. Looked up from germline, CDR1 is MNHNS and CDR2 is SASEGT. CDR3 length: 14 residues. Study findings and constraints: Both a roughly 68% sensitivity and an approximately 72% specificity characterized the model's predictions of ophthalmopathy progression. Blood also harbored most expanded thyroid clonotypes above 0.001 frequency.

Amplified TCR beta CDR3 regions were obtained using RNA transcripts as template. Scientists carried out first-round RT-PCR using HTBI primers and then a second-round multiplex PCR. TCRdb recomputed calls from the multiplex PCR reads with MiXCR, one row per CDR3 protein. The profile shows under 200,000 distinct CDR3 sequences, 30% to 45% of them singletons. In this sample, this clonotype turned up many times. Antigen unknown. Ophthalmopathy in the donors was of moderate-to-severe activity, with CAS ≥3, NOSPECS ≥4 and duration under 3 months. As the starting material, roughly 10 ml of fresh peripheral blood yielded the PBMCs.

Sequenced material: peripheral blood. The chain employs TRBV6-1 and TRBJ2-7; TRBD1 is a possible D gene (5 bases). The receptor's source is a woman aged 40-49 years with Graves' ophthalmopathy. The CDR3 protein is CASSQLTASYEQYF. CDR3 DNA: TGTGCCAGCAGTCAATTGACAGCTAGCTACGAGCAGTACTTC.